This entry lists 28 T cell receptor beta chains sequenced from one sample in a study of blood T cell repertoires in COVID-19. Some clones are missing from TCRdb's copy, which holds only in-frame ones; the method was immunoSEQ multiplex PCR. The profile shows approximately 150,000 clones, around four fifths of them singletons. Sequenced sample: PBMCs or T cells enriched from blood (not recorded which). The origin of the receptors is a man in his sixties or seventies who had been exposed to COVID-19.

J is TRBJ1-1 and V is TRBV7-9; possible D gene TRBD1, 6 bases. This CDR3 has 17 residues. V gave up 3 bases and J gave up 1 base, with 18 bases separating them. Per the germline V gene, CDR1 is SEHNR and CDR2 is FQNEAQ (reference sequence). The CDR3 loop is CASSFYRDTRSNTEAFF. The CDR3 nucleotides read TGTGCCAGCAGCTTTTACCGGGACACCAGGTCGAACACTGAAGCTTTCTTT.

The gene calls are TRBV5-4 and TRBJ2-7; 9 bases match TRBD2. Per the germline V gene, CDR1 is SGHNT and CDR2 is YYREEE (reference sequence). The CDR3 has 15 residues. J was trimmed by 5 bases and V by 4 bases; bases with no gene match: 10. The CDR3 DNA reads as TGTGCCAGCAGCATGGGGGGGCTAGCGGGAAACGAGCAGTACTTC. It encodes CASSMGGLAGNEQYF.

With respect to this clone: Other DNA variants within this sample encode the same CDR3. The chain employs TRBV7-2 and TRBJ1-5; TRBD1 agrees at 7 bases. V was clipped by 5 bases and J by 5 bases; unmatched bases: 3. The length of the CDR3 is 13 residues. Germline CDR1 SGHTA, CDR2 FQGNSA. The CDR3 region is CASSRDRDQPQHF. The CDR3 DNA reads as TGTGCCAGCAGCCGCGACAGGGATCAGCCCCAGCATTTT. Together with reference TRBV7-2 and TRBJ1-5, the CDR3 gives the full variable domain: GAGVSQSPSNKVTEKGKDVELRCDPISGHTALYWYRQSLGQGLEFLIYFQGNSAPDKSGLPSDRFSAERTGGSVSTLTIQRTQQEDSAVYLCASSRDRDQPQHFGDGTRLSIL.

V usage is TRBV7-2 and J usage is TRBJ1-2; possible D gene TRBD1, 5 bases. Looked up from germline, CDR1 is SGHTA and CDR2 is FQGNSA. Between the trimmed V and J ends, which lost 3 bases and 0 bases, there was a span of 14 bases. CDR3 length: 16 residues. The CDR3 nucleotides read TGTGCCAGCAGCTTGGGCGGGACGGAAGCTAACTATGGCTACACCTTC. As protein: CASSLGGTEANYGYTF.

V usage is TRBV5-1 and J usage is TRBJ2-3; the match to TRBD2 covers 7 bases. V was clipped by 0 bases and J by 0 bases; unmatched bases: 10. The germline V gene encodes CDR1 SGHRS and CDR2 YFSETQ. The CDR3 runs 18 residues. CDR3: CASSLALVGGGSTDTQYF. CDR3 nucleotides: TGCGCCAGCAGCTTGGCCTTGGTCGGCGGGGGTAGCACAGATACGCAGTATTTT.

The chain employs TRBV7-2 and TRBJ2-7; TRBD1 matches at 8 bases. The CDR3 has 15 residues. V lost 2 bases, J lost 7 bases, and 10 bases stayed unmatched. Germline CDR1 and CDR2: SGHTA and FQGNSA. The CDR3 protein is CASSLSPGGVGEQYF. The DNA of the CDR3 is TGTGCCAGCAGCTTAAGTCCAGGGGGCGTGGGGGAGCAGTACTTC.

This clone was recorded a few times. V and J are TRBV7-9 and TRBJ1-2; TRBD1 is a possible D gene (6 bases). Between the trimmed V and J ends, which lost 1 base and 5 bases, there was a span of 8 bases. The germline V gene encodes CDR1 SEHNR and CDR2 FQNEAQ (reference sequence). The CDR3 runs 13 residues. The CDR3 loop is CASSLEGQYGYTF. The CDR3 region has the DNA TGTGCCAGCAGCTTAGAGGGACAATATGGCTACACCTTC.

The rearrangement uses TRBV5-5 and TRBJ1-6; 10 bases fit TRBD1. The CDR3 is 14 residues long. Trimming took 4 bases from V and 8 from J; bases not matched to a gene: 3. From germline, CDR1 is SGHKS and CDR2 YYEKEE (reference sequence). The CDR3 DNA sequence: TGTGCCAGCAGCCGAGGGACAGGGGATTCACCCCTCCACTTT. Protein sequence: CASSRGTGDSPLHF.

In DNA form, the CDR3 reads TGTGCCAGCAGTCCGCAGGGGGCGCCCACCGGGGAGCTGTTTTTT. As protein: CASSPQGAPTGELFF. The V gene is TRBV27, the J gene TRBJ2-2, with 8 bases matching TRBD1. The CDR3 contains 15 residues. Germline V gene sequence: CDR1 MNHEY, CDR2 SMNVEV (reference sequence). Trimming took 5 bases from V and 4 from J; bases not matched to a gene: 6.

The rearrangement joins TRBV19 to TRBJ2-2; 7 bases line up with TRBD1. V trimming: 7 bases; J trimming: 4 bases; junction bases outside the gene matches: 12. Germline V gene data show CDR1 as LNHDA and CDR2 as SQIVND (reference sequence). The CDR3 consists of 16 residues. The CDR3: CASNPTGIMLTGELFF. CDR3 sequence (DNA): TGTGCCAGTAACCCGACAGGGATTATGCTCACCGGGGAGCTGTTTTTT.

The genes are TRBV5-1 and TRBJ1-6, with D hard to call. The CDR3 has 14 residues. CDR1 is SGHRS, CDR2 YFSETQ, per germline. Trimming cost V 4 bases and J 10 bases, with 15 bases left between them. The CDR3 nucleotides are TGCGCCAGCAGCCCGGACGGGGTGGTCTCACCCCTCCACTTT. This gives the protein CASSPDGVVSPLHF.

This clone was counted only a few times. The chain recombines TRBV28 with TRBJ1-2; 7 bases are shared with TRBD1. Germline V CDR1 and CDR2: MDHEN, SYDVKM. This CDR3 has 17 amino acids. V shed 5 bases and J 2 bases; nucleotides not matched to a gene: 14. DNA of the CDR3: TGTGCCAGCAGTCCGGCCGGTACAGGGGTCAGGAACTATGGCTACACCTTC. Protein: CASSPAGTGVRNYGYTF.

In DNA form, the CDR3 reads TGTGCCAGCAGGACTACGGGGGGCACTGAAGCTTTCTTT. Protein: CASRTTGGTEAFF. The chain links TRBV6-6 to TRBJ1-1; tentative D call: TRBD1 (5 bases). V dropped 6 bases and J dropped 4 bases, with 12 bases sitting between them. Germline-derived CDR1 and CDR2 are MNHNY and SVGAGI (reference sequence). This CDR3 spans 13 amino acids.

Here the CDR3 DNA reads TGTGCCAGCAGCTTTCCGCTAACTCCTGGAAACACCATATATTTT. It specifies CASSFPLTPGNTIYF. The rearrangement joins TRBV7-6 to TRBJ1-3, with no clear D. Per the germline V gene, CDR1 is SGHVS and CDR2 is FNYEAQ. V was clipped by 3 bases and J by 2 bases, with 11 bases between them. The CDR3 is made up of 15 amino acids. Variable domain in full (rest from reference TRBV7-6 and TRBJ1-3): GAGVSQSPRYKVTKRGQDVALRCDPISGHVSLYWYRQALGQGPEFLTYFNYEAQQDKSGLPNDRFSAERPEGSISTLTIQRTEQRDSAMYRCASSFPLTPGNTIYFGEGSWLTVV.

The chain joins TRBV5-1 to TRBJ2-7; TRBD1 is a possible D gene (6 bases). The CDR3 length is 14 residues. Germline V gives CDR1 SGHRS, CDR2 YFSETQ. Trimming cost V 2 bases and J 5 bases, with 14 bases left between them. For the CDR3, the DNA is TGCGCCAGCAGCTTAGGGGACACCCATCACGAGCAGTACTTC. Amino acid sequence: CASSLGDTHHEQYF.

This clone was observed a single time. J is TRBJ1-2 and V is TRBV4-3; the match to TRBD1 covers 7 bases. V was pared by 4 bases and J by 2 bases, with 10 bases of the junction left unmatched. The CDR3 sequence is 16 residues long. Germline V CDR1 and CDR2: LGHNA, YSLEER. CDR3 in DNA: TGCGCCAGCAGCCCACCAGGGACAGACATCAACTATGGCTACACCTTC. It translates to CASSPPGTDINYGYTF.

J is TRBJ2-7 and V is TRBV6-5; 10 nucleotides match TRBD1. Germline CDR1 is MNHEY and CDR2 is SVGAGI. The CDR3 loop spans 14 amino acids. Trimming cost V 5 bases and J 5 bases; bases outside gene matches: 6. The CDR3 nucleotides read TGTGCCAGCAGTACTTGGGACAGGGGCCACGAGCAGTACTTC. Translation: CASSTWDRGHEQYF.

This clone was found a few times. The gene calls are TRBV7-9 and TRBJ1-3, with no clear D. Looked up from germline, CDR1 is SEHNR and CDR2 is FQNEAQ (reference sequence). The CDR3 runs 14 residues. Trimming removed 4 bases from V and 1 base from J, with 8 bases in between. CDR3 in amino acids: CASSSPTSGNTIYF. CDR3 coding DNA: TGTGCCAGCAGCTCCCCAACTTCTGGAAACACCATATATTTT.

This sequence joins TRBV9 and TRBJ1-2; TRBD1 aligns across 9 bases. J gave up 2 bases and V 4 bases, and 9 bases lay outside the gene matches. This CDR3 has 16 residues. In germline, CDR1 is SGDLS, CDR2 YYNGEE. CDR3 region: CASSPTDRGVNYGYTF. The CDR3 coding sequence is TGTGCCAGCAGCCCAACGGACAGGGGCGTAAACTATGGCTACACCTTC. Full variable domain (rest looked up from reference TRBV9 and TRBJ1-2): DSGVTQTPKHLITATGQRVTLRCSPRSGDLSVYWYQQSLDQGLQFLIQYYNGEERAKGNILERFSAQQFPDLHSELNLSSLELGDSALYFCASSPTDRGVNYGYTFGSGTRLTVV.

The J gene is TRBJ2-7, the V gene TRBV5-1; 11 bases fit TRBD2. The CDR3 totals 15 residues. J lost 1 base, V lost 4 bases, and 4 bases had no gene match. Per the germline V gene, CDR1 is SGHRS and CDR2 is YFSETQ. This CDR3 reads CASSTGLADSYEQYF. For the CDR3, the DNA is TGCGCCAGCAGCACGGGACTAGCGGATTCCTACGAGCAGTACTTC.

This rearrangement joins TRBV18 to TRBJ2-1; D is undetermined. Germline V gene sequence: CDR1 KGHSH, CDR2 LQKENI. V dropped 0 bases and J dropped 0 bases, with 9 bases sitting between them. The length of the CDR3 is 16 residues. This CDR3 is CASSPPFPSSYNEQFF. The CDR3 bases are TGTGCCAGCTCACCACCTTTCCCGAGCTCCTACAATGAGCAGTTCTTC. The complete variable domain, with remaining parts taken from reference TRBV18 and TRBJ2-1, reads NAGVMQNPRHLVRRRGQEARLRCSPMKGHSHVYWYRQLPEEGLKFMVYLQKENIIDESGMPKERFSAEFPKEGPSILRIQQVVRGDSAAYFCASSPPFPSSYNEQFFGPGTRLTVL.

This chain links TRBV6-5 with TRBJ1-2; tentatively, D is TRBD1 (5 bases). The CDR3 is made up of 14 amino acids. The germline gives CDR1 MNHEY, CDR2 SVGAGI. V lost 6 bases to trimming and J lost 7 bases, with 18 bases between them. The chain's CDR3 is CASSSYLGVGGYTF. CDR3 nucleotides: TGTGCCAGCAGCTCATACTTAGGGGTCGGTGGCTACACCTTC.

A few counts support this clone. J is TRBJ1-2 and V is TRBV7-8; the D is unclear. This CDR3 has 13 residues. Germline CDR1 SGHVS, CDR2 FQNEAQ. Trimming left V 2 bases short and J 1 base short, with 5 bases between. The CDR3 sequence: CASSLYINYGYTF. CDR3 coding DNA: TGTGCCAGCAGCTTATATATTAACTATGGCTACACCTTC.

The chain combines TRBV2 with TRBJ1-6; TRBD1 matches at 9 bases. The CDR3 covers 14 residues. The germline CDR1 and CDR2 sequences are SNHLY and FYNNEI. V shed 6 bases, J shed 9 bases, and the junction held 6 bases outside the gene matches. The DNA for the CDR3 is TGTGCCAGCAGCGACAGGGGGATAGGTTCACCCCTCCACTTT. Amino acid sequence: CASSDRGIGSPLHF. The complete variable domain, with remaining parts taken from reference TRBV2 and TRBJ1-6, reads EPEVTQTPSHQVTQMGQEVILRCVPISNHLYFYWYRQILGQKVEFLVSFYNNEISEKSEIFDDQFSVERPDGSNFTLKIRSTKLEDSAMYFCASSDRGIGSPLHFGNGTRLTVT.

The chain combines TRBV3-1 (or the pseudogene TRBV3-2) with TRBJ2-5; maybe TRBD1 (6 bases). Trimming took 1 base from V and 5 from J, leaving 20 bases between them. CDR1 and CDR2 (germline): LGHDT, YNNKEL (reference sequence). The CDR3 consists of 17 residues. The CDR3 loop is CASSQVGLRDKGETQYF. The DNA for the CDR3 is TGTGCCAGCAGCCAAGTAGGACTCCGGGACAAGGGGGAGACCCAGTACTTC.

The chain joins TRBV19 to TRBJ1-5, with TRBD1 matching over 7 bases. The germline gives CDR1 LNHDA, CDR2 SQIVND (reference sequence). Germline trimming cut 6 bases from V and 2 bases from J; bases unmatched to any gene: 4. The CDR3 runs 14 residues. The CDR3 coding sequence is TGTGCCAGTAGCTCCGGGACAGGCAATCAGCCCCAGCATTTT. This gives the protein CASSSGTGNQPQHF.

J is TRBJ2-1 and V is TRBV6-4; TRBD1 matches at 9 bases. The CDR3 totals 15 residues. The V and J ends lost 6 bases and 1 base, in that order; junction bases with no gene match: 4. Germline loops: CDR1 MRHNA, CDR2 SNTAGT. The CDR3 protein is CASSAGTGSYNEQFF. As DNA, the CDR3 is TGTGCCAGCAGCGCCGGGACAGGGTCCTACAATGAGCAGTTCTTC.

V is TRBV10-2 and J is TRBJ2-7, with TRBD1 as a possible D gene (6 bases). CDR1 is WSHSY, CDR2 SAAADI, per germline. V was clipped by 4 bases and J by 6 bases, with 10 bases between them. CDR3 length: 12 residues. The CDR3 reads CASSAVGGEQYF. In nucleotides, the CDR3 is TGCGCCAGCAGTGCGGTAGGGGGCGAGCAGTACTTC.